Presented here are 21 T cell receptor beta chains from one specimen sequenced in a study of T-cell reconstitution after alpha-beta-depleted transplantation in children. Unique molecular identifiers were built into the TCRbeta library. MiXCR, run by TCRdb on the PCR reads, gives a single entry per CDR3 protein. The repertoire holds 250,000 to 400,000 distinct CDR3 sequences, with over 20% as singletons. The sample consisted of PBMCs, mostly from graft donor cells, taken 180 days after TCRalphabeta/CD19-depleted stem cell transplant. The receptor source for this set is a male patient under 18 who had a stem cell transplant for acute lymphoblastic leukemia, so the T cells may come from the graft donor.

CDR3 sequence (DNA): TGTGCCAGCAGTGATCTGGGTTTCCGGAATGGCTACACCTTC. It specifies CASSDLGFRNGYTF. The genes are TRBV25-1 and TRBJ1-2; no definite D call. Germline V gene lookup returns CDR1 MGHDK and CDR2 SYGVNS. Trimming took 3 bases from V and 6 from J, leaving 14 bases between them. The CDR3 length is 14 residues.

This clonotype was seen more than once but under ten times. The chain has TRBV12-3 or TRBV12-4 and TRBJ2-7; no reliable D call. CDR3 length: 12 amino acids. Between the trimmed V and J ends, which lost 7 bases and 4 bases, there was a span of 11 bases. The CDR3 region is CASTLGSYEQYF. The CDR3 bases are TGTGCCAGCACCCTTGGGTCATACGAGCAGTACTTC.

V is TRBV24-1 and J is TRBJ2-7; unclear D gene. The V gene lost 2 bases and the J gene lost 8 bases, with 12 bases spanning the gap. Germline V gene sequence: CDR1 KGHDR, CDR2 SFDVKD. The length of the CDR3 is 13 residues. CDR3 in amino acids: CATSDSLGTKQYF. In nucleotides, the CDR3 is TGTGCCACCAGTGATTCGCTCGGAACAAAGCAGTACTTC.

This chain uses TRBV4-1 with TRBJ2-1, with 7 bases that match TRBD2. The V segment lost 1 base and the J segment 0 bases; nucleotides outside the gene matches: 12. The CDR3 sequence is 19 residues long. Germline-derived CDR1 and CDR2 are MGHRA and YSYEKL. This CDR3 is CASSQVSGGPPSSYNEQFF. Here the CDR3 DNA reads TGCGCCAGCAGCCAAGTATCGGGAGGCCCACCTAGCTCCTACAATGAGCAGTTCTTC.

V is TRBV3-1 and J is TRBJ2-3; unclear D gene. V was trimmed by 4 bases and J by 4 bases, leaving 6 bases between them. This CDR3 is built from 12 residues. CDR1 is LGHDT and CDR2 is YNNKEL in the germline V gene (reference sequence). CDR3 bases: TGTGCCAGCAGCCGACGGTCAGATACGCAGTATTTT. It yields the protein CASSRRSDTQYF.

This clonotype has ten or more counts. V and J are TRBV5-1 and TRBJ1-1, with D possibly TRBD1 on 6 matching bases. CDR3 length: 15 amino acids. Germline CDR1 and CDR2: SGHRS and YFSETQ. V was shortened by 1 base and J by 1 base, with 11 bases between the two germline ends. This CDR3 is CASSLRGKGNTEAFF. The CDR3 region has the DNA TGCGCCAGCAGCTTGAGGGGGAAGGGGAACACTGAAGCTTTCTTT. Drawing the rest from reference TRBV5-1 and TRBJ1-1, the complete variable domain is KAGVTQTPRYLIKTRGQQVTLSCSPISGHRSVSWYQQTPGQGLQFLFEYFSETQRNKGNFPGRFSGRQFSNSRSEMNVSTLELGDSALYLCASSLRGKGNTEAFFGQGTRLTVV.

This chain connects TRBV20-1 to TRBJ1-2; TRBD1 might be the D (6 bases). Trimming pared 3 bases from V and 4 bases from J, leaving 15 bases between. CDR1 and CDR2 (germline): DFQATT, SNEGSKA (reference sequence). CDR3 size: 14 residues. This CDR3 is CSASLQGYPYGYTF. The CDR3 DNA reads TGCAGTGCTAGCCTACAGGGTTATCCCTATGGCTACACCTTC.

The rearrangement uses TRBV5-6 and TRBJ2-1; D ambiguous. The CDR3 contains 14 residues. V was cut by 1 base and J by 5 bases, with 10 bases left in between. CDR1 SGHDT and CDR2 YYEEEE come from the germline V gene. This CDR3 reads CASSLMPSDNEQFF. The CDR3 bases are TGTGCCAGCAGCTTGATGCCCTCGGACAATGAGCAGTTCTTC.

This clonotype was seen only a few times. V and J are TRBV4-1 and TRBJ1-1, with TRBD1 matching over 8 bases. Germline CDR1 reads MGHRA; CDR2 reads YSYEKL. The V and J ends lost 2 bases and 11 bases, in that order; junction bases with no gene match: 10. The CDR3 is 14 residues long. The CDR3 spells CASSQPKTGDGAFF. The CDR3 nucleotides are TGCGCCAGCAGCCAACCTAAGACAGGGGACGGGGCTTTCTTT.

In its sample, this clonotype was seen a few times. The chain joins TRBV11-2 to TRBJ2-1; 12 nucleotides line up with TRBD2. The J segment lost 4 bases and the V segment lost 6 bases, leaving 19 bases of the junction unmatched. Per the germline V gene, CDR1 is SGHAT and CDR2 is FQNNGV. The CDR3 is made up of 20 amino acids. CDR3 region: CASRAHYLAGGERAYNEQFF. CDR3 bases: TGTGCCAGCAGAGCTCATTACCTAGCGGGAGGGGAGAGGGCATACAATGAGCAGTTCTTC.

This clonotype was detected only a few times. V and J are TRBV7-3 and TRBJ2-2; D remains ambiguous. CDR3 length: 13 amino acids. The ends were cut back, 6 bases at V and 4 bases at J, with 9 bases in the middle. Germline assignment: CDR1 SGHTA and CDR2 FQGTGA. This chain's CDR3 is CASRNTATGELFF. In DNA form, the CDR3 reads TGTGCCAGCAGAAACACAGCCACCGGGGAGCTGTTTTTT.

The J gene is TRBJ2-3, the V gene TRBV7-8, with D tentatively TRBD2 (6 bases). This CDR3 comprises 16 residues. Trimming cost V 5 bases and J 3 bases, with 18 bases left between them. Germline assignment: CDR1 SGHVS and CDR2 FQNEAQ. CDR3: CASSPGVAGPTDTQYF. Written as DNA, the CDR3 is TGTGCCAGCAGCCCAGGAGTGGCGGGACCAACAGATACGCAGTATTTT.

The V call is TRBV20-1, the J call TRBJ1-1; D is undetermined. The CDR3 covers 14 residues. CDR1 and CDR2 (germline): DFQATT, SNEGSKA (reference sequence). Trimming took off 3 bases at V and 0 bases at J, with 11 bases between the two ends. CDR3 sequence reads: CSARFRFMNTEAFF. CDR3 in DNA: TGCAGTGCTAGGTTTCGTTTCATGAACACTGAAGCTTTCTTT.

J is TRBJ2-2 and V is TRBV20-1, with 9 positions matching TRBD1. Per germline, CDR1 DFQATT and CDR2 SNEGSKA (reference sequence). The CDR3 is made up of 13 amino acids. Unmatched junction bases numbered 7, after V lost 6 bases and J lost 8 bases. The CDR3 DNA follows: TGCAGTGCCCAGACAGGGGGAAAGGGGGAGCTGTTTTTT. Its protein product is CSAQTGGKGELFF.

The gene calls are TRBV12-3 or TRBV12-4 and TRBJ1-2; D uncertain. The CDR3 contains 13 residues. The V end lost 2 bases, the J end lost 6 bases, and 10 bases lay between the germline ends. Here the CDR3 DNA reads TGTGCCAGCAGTTTAAGCAATTCCCATGGCTACACCTTC. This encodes CASSLSNSHGYTF.

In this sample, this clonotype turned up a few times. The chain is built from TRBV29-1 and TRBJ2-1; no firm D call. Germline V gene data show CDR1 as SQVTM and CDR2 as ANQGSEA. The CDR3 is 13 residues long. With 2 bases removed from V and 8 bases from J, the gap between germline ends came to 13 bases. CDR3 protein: CSVERLGIYEQFF. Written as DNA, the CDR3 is TGCAGCGTTGAACGGCTAGGTATCTATGAGCAGTTCTTC.

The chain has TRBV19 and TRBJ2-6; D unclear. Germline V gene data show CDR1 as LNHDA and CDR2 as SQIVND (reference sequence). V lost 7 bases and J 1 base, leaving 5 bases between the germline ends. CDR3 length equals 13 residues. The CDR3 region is CASKRSGANVLTF. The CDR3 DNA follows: TGTGCCAGTAAGAGGTCTGGGGCCAACGTCCTGACTTTC. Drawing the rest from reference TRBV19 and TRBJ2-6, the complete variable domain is DGGITQSPKYLFRKEGQNVTLSCEQNLNHDAMYWYRQDPGQGLRLIYYSQIVNDFQKGDIAEGYSVSREKKESFPLTVTSAQKNPTAFYLCASKRSGANVLTFGAGSRLTVL.

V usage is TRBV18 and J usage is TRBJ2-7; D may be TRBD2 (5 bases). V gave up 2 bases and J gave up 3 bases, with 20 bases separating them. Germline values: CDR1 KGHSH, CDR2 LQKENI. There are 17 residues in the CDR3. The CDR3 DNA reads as TGTGCCAGCTCACCAAGAGTCAGAGGGTATAATTACTACGAGCAGTACTTC. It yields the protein CASSPRVRGYNYYEQYF.

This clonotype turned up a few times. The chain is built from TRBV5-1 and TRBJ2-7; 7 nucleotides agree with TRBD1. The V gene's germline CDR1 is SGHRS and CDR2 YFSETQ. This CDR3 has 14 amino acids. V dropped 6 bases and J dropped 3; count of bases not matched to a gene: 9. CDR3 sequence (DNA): TGCGCCAGCACCAGACAGGGTGGGGTCTACGAGCAGTACTTC. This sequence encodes CASTRQGGVYEQYF.

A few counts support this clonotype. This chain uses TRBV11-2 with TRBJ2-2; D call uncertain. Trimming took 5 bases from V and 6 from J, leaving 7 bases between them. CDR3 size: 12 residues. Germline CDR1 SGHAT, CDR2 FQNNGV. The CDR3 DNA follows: TGTGCCAGCAGCCATGTCCCCGGGGAGCTGTTTTTT. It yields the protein CASSHVPGELFF.

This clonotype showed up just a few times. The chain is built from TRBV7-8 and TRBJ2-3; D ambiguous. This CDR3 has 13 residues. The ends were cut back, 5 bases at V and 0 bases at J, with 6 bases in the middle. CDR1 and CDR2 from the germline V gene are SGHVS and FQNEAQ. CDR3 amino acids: CASSHSSTDTQYF. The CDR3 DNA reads TGTGCCAGCAGCCACAGCAGCACAGATACGCAGTATTTT. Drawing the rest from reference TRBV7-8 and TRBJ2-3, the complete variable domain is GAGVSQSPRYKVAKRGQDVALRCDPISGHVSLFWYQQALGQGPEFLTYFQNEAQLDKSGLPSDRFFAERPEGSVSTLKIQRTQQEDSAVYLCASSHSSTDTQYFGPGTRLTVL.